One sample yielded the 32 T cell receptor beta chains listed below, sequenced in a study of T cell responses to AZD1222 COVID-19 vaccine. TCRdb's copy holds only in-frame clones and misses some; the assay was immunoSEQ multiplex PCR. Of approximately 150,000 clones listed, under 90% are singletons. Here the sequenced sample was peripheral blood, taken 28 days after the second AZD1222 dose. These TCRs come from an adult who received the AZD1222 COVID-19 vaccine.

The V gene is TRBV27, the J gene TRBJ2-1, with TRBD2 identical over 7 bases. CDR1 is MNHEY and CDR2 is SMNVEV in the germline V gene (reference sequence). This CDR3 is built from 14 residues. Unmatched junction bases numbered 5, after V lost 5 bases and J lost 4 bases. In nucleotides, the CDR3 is TGTGCCAGCAGTCTAGCGGAACAGTACAATGAGCAGTTCTTC. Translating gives CASSLAEQYNEQFF.

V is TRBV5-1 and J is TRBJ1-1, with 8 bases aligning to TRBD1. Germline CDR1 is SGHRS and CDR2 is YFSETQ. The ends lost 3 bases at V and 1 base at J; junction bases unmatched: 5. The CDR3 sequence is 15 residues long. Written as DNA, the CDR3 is TGCGCCAGCAGCTCCCTTGGACAGGGGAACACTGAAGCTTTCTTT. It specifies CASSSLGQGNTEAFF.

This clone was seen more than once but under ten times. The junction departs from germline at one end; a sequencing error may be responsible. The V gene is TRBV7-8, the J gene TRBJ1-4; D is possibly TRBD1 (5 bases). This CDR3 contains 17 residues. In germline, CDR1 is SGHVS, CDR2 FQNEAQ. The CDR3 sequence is CASSTPYPGAGDDKLFF. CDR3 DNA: TGTGCCAGCAGCACCCCATACCCTGGGGCTGGGGATGATAAACTGTTTTTT. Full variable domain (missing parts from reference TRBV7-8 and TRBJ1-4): GAGVSQSPRYKVAKRGQDVALRCDPISGHVSLFWYQQALGQGPEFLTYFQNEAQLDKSGLPSDRFFAERPEGSVSTLKIQRTQQEDSAVYLCASSTPYPGAGDDKLFFGSGTQLSVL.

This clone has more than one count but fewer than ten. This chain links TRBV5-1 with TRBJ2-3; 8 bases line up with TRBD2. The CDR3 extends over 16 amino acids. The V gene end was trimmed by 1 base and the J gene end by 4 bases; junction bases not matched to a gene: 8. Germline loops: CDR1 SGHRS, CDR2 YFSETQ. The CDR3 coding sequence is TGCGCCAGCAGCTTGACGGCGGGGGGCTCGGCAGATACGCAGTATTTT. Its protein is CASSLTAGGSADTQYF.

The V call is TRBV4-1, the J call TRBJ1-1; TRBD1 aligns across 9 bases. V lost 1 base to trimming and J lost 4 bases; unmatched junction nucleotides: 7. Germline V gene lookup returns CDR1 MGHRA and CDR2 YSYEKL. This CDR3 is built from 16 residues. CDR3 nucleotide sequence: TGCGCCAGCAGCCAAGGACAGGGGGTTTTGGGCACTGAAGCTTTCTTT. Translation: CASSQGQGVLGTEAFF.

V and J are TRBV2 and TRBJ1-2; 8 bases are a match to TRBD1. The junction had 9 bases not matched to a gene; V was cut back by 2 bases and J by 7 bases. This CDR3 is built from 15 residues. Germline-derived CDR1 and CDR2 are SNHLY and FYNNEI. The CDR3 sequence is CASSESGRGPGGYTF. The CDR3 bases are TGTGCCAGCAGTGAAAGTGGCAGGGGGCCGGGTGGCTACACCTTC. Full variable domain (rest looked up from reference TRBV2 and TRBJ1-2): EPEVTQTPSHQVTQMGQEVILRCVPISNHLYFYWYRQILGQKVEFLVSFYNNEISEKSEIFDDQFSVERPDGSNFTLKIRSTKLEDSAMYFCASSESGRGPGGYTFGSGTRLTVV.

CDR3 protein: CASSLFQNTEAFF. In DNA form, the CDR3 reads TGTGCCAGCAGTTTATTCCAGAACACTGAAGCTTTCTTT. The chain carries TRBV27 and TRBJ1-1; D not resolved. V lost 1 base, J lost 1 base, and 4 bases lay in between. The CDR3 is 13 amino acids. The V gene's germline CDR1 is MNHEY and CDR2 SMNVEV (reference sequence).

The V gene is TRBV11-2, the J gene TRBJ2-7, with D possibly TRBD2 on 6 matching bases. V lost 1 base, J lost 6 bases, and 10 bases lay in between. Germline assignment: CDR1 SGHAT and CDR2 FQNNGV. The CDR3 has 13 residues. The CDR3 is CASSLGSGGEQYF. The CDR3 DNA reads TGTGCCAGCAGCTTAGGATCCGGGGGCGAGCAGTACTTC.

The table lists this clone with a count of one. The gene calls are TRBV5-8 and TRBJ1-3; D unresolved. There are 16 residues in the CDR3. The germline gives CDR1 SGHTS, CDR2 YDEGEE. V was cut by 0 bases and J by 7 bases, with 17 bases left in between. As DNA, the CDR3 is TGTGCCAGCAGCTTGGATTTCCCGATTACCGGGAACACCATATATTTT. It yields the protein CASSLDFPITGNTIYF. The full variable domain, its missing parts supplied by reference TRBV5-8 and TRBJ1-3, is EAGVTQSPTHLIKTRGQQATLRCSPISGHTSVYWYQQALGLGLQFLLWYDEGEERNRGNFPPRFSGRQFPNYSSELNVNALELEDSALYLCASSLDFPITGNTIYFGEGSWLTVV.

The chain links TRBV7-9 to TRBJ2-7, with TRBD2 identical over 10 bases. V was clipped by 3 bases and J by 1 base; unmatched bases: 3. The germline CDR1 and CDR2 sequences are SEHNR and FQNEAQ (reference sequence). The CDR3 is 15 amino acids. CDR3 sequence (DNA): TGTGCCAGCAGCTTTAGGACTAGCGGATCCTACGAGCAGTACTTC. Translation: CASSFRTSGSYEQYF.

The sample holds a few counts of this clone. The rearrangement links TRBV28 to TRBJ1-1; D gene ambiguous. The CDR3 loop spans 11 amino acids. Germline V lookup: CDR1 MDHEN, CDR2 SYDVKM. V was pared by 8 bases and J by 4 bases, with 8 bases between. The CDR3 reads CASRSATEAFF. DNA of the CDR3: TGTGCCAGCCGGAGCGCCACTGAAGCTTTCTTT.

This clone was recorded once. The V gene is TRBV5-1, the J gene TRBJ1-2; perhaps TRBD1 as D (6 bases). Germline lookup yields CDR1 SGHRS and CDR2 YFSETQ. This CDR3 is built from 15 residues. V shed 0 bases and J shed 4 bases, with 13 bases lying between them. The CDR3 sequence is CASSLDIDRSYGYTF. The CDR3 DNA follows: TGCGCCAGCAGCTTGGATATTGACAGGAGCTATGGCTACACCTTC.

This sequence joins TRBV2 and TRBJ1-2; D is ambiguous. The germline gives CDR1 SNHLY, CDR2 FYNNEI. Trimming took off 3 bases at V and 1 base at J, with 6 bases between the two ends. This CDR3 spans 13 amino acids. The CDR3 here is CASSELGNYGYTF. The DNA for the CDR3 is TGTGCCAGCAGTGAGTTGGGTAACTATGGCTACACCTTC. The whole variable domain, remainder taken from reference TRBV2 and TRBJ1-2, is EPEVTQTPSHQVTQMGQEVILRCVPISNHLYFYWYRQILGQKVEFLVSFYNNEISEKSEIFDDQFSVERPDGSNFTLKIRSTKLEDSAMYFCASSELGNYGYTFGSGTRLTVV.

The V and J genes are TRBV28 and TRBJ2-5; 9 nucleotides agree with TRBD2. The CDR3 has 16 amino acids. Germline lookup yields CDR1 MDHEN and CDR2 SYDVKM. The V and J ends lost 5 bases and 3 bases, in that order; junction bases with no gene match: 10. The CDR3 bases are TGTGCCAGCAGTCCACGTCCCGGGACTAGCAAAGAGACCCAGTACTTC. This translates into CASSPRPGTSKETQYF.

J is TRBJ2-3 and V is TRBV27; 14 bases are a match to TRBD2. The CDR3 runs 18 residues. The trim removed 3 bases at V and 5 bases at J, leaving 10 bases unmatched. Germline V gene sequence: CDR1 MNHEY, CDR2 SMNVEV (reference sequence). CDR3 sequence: CASSFKGLAGEGVDTQYF. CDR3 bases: TGTGCCAGCAGTTTCAAGGGACTAGCGGGAGAGGGCGTAGATACGCAGTATTTT.

The CDR3 DNA sequence: TGTGCCAGCAGCTTAACTGGGGTGTACCAAGAGACCCAGTACTTC. Translating gives CASSLTGVYQETQYF. The chain joins TRBV7-3 to TRBJ2-5; D is unresolved. The CDR3 is made up of 15 amino acids. The V gene's germline CDR1 is SGHTA and CDR2 FQGTGA. V was trimmed by 0 bases and J by 0 bases, leaving 8 bases between them.

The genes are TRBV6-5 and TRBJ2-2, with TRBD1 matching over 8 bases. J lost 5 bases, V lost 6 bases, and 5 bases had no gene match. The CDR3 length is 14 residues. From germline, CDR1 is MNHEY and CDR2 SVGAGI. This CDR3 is CASRFGQGTGELFF. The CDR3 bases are TGTGCCAGCAGGTTTGGACAGGGAACCGGGGAGCTGTTTTTT.

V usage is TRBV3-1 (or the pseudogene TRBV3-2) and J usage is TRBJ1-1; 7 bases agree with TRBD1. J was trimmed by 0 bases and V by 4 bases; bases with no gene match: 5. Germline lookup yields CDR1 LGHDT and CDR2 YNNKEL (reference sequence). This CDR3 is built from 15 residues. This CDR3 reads CASSLRQGMNTEAFF. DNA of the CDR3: TGTGCCAGCAGCCTACGACAGGGTATGAACACTGAAGCTTTCTTT.

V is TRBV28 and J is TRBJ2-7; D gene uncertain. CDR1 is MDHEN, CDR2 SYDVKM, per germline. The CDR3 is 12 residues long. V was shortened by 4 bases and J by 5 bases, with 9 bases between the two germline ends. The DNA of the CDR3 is TGTGCCAGCAGTTCCCTGGTCCACGAGCAGTACGTC. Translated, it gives CASSSLVHEQYV.

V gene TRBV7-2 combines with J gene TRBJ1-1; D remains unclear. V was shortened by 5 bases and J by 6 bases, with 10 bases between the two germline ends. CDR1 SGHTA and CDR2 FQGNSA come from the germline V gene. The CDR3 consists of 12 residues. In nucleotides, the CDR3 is TGTGCCAGCAGCCTCGGGGTGGCTGAAGCTTTCTTT. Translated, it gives CASSLGVAEAFF. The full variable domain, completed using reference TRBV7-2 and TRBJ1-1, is GAGVSQSPSNKVTEKGKDVELRCDPISGHTALYWYRQSLGQGLEFLIYFQGNSAPDKSGLPSDRFSAERTGGSVSTLTIQRTQQEDSAVYLCASSLGVAEAFFGQGTRLTVV.

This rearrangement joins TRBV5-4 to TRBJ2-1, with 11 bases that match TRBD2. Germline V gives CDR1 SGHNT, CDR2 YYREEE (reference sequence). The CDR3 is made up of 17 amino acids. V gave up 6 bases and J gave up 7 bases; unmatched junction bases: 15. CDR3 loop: CASTTQQGSSGRNEQFF. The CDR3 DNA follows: TGTGCCAGCACCACACAACAGGGATCTAGCGGGAGGAATGAGCAGTTCTTC.

The DNA for the CDR3 is TGTGCCAGTACCTTTGTGGACCCTGGAAACACCATATATTTT. Amino acid sequence: CASTFVDPGNTIYF. This sequence joins TRBV19 and TRBJ1-3, with unresolved D. Germline CDR1 LNHDA, CDR2 SQIVND (reference sequence). This CDR3 is built from 14 residues. Trimming took 7 bases from V and 2 from J, leaving 12 bases between them.

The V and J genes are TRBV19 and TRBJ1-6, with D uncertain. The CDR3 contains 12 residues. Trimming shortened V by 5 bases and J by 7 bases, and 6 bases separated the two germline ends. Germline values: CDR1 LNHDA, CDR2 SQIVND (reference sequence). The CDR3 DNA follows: TGTGCCAGTAGTGGAGTGAATTCACCCCTCCACTTT. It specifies CASSGVNSPLHF.

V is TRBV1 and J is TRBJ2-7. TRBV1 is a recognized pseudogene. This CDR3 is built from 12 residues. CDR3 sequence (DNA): TGCACCAGCAGCCAAGACGGATACGAGCAGTACGTC. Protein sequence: CTSSQDGYEQYV.

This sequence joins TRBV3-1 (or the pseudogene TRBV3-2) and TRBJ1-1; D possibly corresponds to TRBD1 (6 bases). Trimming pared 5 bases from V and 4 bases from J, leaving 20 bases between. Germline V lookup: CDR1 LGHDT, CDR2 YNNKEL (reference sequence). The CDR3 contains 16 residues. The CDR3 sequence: CASSEKSGGRGTEAFF. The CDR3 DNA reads TGTGCCAGCAGCGAGAAATCGGGGGGCCGTGGCACTGAAGCTTTCTTT.

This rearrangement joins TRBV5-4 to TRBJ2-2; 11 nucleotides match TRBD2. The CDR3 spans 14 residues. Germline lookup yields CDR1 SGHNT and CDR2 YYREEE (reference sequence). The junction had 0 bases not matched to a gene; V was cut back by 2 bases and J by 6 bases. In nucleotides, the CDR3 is TGTGCCAGCAGCTTTAGCGGGAGGGCCGGGGAGCTGTTTTTT. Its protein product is CASSFSGRAGELFF.

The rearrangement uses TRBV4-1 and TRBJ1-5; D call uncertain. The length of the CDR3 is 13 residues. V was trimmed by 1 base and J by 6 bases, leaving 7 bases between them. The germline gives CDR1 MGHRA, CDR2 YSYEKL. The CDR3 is CASSQGGSQPQHF. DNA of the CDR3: TGCGCCAGCAGCCAAGGAGGCAGTCAGCCCCAGCATTTT.

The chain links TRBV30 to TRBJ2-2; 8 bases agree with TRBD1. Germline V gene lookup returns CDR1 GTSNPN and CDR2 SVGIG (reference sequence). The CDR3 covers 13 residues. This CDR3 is CAYRTGWTGELFF. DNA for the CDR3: TGTGCATACAGGACAGGGTGGACCGGGGAGCTGTTTTTT.

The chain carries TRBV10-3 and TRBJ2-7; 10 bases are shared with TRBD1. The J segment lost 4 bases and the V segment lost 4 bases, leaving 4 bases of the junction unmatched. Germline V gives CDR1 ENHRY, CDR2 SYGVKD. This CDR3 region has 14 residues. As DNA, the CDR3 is TGTGCCATCAGTGGAGGACAGGGGGGATACGAGCAGTACTTC. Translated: CAISGGQGGYEQYF.

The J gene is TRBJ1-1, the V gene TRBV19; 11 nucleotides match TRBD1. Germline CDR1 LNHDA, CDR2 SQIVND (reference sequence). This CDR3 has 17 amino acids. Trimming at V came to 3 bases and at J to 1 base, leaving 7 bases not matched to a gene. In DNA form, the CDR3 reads TGTGCCAGTAGTATTTTGGGACAGGGGGAAAGGAACACTGAAGCTTTCTTT. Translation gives CASSILGQGERNTEAFF.

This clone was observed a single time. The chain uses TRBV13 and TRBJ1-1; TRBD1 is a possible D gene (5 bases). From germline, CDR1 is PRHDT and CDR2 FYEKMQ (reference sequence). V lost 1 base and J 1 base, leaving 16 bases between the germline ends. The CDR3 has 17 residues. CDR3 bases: TGTGCCAGCAGCTTAGATCTTGGGGCAGGGAAGAACACTGAAGCTTTCTTT. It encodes CASSLDLGAGKNTEAFF.

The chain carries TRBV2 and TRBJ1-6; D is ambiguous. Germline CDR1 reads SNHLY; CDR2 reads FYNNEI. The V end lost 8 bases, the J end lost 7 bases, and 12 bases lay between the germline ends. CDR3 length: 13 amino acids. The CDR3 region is CASGREINSPLHF. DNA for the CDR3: TGTGCCAGCGGGAGGGAGATCAATTCACCCCTCCACTTT.